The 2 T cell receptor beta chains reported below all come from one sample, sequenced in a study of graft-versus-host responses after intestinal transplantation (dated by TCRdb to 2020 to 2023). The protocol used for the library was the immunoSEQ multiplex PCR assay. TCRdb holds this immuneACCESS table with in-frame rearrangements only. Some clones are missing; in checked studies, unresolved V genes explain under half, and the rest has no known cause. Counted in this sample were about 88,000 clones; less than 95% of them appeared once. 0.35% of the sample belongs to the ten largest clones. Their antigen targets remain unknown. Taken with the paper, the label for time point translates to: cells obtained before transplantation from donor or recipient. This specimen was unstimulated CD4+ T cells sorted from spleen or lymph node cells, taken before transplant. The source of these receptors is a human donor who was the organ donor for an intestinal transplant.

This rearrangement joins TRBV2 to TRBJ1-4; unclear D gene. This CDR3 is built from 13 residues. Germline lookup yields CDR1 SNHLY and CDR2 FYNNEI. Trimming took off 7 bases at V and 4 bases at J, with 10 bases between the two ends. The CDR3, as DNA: TGTGCCAGCACTGCTAGCCTTAATGAAAAACTGTTTTTT. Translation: CASTASLNEKLFF. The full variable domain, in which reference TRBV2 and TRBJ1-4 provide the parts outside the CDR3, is EPEVTQTPSHQVTQMGQEVILRCVPISNHLYFYWYRQILGQKVEFLVSFYNNEISEKSEIFDDQFSVERPDGSNFTLKIRSTKLEDSAMYFCASTASLNEKLFFGSGTQLSVL.

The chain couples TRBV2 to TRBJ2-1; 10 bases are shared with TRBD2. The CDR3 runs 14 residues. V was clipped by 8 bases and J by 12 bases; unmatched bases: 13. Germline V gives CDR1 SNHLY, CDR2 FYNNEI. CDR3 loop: CASFGTSVGVVQFF. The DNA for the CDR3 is TGTGCCAGCTTCGGGACTAGCGTCGGGGTAGTGCAGTTCTTC. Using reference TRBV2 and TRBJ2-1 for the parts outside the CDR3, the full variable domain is EPEVTQTPSHQVTQMGQEVILRCVPISNHLYFYWYRQILGQKVEFLVSFYNNEISEKSEIFDDQFSVERPDGSNFTLKIRSTKLEDSAMYFCASFGTSVGVVQFFGPGTRLTVL.